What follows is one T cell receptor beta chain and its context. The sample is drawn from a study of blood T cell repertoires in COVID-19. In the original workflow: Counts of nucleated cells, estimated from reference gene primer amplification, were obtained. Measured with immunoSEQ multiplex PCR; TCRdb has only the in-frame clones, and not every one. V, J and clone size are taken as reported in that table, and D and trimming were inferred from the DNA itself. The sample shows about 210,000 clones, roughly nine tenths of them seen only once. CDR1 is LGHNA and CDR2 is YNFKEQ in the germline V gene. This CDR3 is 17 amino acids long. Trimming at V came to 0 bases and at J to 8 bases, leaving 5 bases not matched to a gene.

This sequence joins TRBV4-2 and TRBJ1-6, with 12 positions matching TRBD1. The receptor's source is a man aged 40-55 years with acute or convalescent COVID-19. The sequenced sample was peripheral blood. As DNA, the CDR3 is TGTGCCAGCAGCCAAGATCGGGGACAGGGGGCATATTCACCCCTCCACTTT. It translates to CASSQDRGQGAYSPLHF.